The 30 T cell receptor beta chains below were found in one sample sequenced in a study of human T cells and chemical hapten exposure. TCRdb re-called the RACE reads with MiXCR, one entry per CDR3 protein. In the table there are around 380,000 distinct CDR3 sequences, approximately 5% of which are singletons. Time point in this sample: patch test 1, 2 weeks after DPC sensitization. Treatment reported: therapeutic diphenylcyclopropenone sensitization with weekly scalp DPC. The specimen was whole blood, collected in connection with sensitization to the hapten diphenylcyclopropenone (DPC). The receptors were sampled from a woman between 45 and 65 years old with alopecia areata. Some clones in this sample may be carry-over from other donors' samples.

The chain joins TRBV27 to TRBJ2-7; TRBD2 matches at 7 bases. The V segment lost 8 bases and the J segment 4 bases; nucleotides outside the gene matches: 11. This CDR3 has 14 amino acids. Germline CDR1 MNHEY, CDR2 SMNVEV (reference sequence). CDR3 DNA sequence: TGTGCCAGCTCCCATGGGCGGGGAGGGTACGAGCAGTACTTC. Translated: CASSHGRGGYEQYF.

This clonotype was observed a few times. The chain recombines TRBV5-4 with TRBJ1-2; TRBD1 matches at 7 bases. Germline-derived CDR1 and CDR2 are SGHNT and YYREEE (reference sequence). The CDR3 has 16 residues. The trim removed 4 bases at V and 1 base at J, leaving 10 bases unmatched. The DNA for the CDR3 is TGTGCCAGCAGCCATTATTGGACAGGAGATAACTATGGCTACACCTTC. Its protein product is CASSHYWTGDNYGYTF.

This clonotype came up a few times. The chain recombines TRBV27 with TRBJ1-4; D is unclear. CDR3 length: 14 amino acids. Trimming left V 8 bases short and J 0 bases short, with 10 bases between. The germline gives CDR1 MNHEY, CDR2 SMNVEV (reference sequence). Here the CDR3 DNA reads TGTGCCAGCGCCATCTTCGCAACTAATGAAAAACTGTTTTTT. Its protein product is CASAIFATNEKLFF.

This clonotype was picked up a small number of times. The CDR3 DNA reads as TGCAGTGCTAGAATGGGGAGGGACATTCAGTACTTC. It encodes CSARMGRDIQYF. The J gene is TRBJ2-4, the V gene TRBV20-1; 7 bases align to TRBD2. The CDR3 totals 12 residues. Germline V gene sequence: CDR1 DFQATT, CDR2 SNEGSKA (reference sequence). The ends lost 2 bases at V and 8 bases at J; junction bases unmatched: 3.

The J gene is TRBJ1-1, the V gene TRBV5-1, with TRBD1 identical over 11 bases. J gave up 1 base and V 2 bases, and 7 bases lay outside the gene matches. Germline CDR1 and CDR2: SGHRS and YFSETQ. This CDR3 is 17 amino acids long. The CDR3 nucleotides read TGCGCCAGCAGCTTCACCGGGACAGGGGGTCCGAACACTGAAGCTTTCTTT. This sequence encodes CASSFTGTGGPNTEAFF. Variable domain in full (rest from reference TRBV5-1 and TRBJ1-1): KAGVTQTPRYLIKTRGQQVTLSCSPISGHRSVSWYQQTPGQGLQFLFEYFSETQRNKGNFPGRFSGRQFSNSRSEMNVSTLELGDSALYLCASSFTGTGGPNTEAFFGQGTRLTVV.

In this sample, this clonotype turned up many times. The chain combines TRBV20-1 with TRBJ2-3, with TRBD2 identical over 9 bases. The CDR3 runs to 16 residues. Germline V gives CDR1 DFQATT, CDR2 SNEGSKA (reference sequence). J lost 1 base, V lost 1 base, and 6 bases had no gene match. The chain's CDR3 is CSARAAGGLGTDTQYF. The CDR3 DNA follows: TGCAGTGCTAGAGCGGCGGGAGGGCTTGGCACAGATACGCAGTATTTT.

The table lists this clonotype with many counts. The chain carries TRBV12-3 or TRBV12-4 and TRBJ1-6; D is undetermined. The CDR3 has 13 amino acids. V was trimmed by 1 base and J by 8 bases, leaving 6 bases between them. CDR3 nucleotides: TGTGCCAGCAGTTTAGACAGCGATTCACCCCTCCACTTT. Translated, it gives CASSLDSDSPLHF.

There are many counts of this clonotype. The rearrangement joins TRBV28 to TRBJ2-6, with D unclear. V gave up 6 bases and J gave up 2 bases, with 8 bases separating them. Germline CDR1 is MDHEN and CDR2 is SYDVKM. The CDR3 loop spans 14 amino acids. The CDR3 bases are TGTGCCAGCAGGTCGACCCCTGGGGCCAACGTCCTGACTTTC. Encoded protein: CASRSTPGANVLTF.

Ten or more counts support this clonotype. This rearrangement joins TRBV28 to TRBJ1-1, with TRBD1 identical over 10 bases. Germline V gives CDR1 MDHEN, CDR2 SYDVKM. The CDR3 is 14 residues long. The V and J ends lost 7 bases and 3 bases, in that order; junction bases with no gene match: 5. CDR3 bases: TGTGCCAGCACCCTAGGACAGGGGGACACTGAAGCTTTCTTT. Residues: CASTLGQGDTEAFF.

The rearrangement links TRBV12-3 or TRBV12-4 to TRBJ2-1, with 10 bases identical to TRBD2. CDR3 length: 17 residues. V lost 5 bases, J lost 4 bases, and 11 bases stayed unmatched. CDR3 sequence reads: CASSPQSSGSRYNEQFF. CDR3 DNA sequence: TGTGCCAGCAGTCCCCAATCTAGCGGGAGCCGGTACAATGAGCAGTTCTTC.

The V and J genes are TRBV7-2 and TRBJ1-6, with D possibly matching TRBD1 (5 bases). Trimming took 5 bases from V and 0 from J, leaving 20 bases between them. The CDR3 is 19 amino acids. Germline V gene lookup returns CDR1 SGHTA and CDR2 FQGNSA. As DNA, the CDR3 is TGTGCCAGCAGCCAGAGAATGGGGGGGGGACTCTCCTATAATTCACCCCTCCACTTT. Translation gives CASSQRMGGGLSYNSPLHF.

CDR3 sequence (DNA): TGTGCCAGCAGTTCCCAGGGCCGGAGCAATCAGCCCCAGCATTTT. Translating it yields CASSSQGRSNQPQHF. The rearrangement joins TRBV28 to TRBJ1-5, with D possibly TRBD1 on 5 matching bases. The germline V gene encodes CDR1 MDHEN and CDR2 SYDVKM. Trimming took off 4 bases at V and 1 base at J, with 11 bases between the two ends. CDR3 length: 15 residues.

This clonotype appeared many times. V and J are TRBV6-5 and TRBJ2-7, with 7 nucleotides matching TRBD1. Germline V lookup: CDR1 MNHEY, CDR2 SVGAGI. This CDR3 spans 11 amino acids. CDR3 DNA sequence: TGTGGGGAAGGGGGCTGGTACGAGCAGTACTTC. It specifies CGEGGWYEQYF.

This clonotype came up many times. The chain carries TRBV10-3 and TRBJ2-1, with 7 nucleotides matching TRBD2. The CDR3 runs to 15 residues. J was trimmed by 3 bases and V by 3 bases; bases with no gene match: 5. Germline V lookup: CDR1 ENHRY, CDR2 SYGVKD. CDR3 region: CAISDHRDYYNEQFF. CDR3 nucleotide sequence: TGTGCCATCAGTGACCACCGGGACTACTACAATGAGCAGTTCTTC.

There are many counts of this clonotype. The V and J genes are TRBV14 and TRBJ1-6, with 8 bases matching TRBD1. The germline gives CDR1 SGHDN, CDR2 FVKESK. The V segment lost 4 bases and the J segment 7 bases; nucleotides outside the gene matches: 6. CDR3 length equals 15 residues. The CDR3 coding sequence is TGTGCCAGCAGCCCCAGGGGGCTTTGGAATTCACCCCTCCACTTT. Its translation is CASSPRGLWNSPLHF.

The chain links TRBV12-3 or TRBV12-4 to TRBJ2-3; the match to TRBD2 covers 8 bases. Trimming cost V 7 bases and J 2 bases; bases outside gene matches: 5. There are 14 residues in the CDR3. The CDR3 DNA follows: TGTGCCAGCACCTTAGCGGGGTTCACAGATACGCAGTATTTT. Amino acids: CASTLAGFTDTQYF.

In this sample, this clonotype turned up many times. CDR3 bases: TGTGCCAGCAGTTCTGACAGCCCCCGGAATCGCATTCAGTACTTC. This gives the protein CASSSDSPRNRIQYF. This sequence joins TRBV28 and TRBJ2-4; D perhaps matches TRBD1 (5 bases). The CDR3 length is 15 residues. Germline V gene sequence: CDR1 MDHEN, CDR2 SYDVKM. Trimming stripped 4 bases from V and 9 bases from J, with 19 bases between.

The J gene is TRBJ1-4, the V gene TRBV28, with 7 nucleotides matching TRBD1. Trimming took 5 bases from V and 4 from J; bases not matched to a gene: 7. Looked up from germline, CDR1 is MDHEN and CDR2 is SYDVKM. CDR3 length: 15 residues. The chain's CDR3 is CASSIPTGFNEKLFF. The CDR3 DNA reads TGTGCCAGCAGTATACCGACAGGGTTTAATGAAAAACTGTTTTTT.

This clonotype was recorded many times. The chain links TRBV6-1 to TRBJ2-1; TRBD2 is a possible D gene (5 bases). The CDR3 consists of 15 residues. Germline V gene data show CDR1 as MNHNS and CDR2 as SASEGT. The ends were cut back, 4 bases at V and 6 bases at J, with 16 bases in the middle. The CDR3 sequence: CASSVRLNAGNEQFF. In DNA, the CDR3 is TGTGCCAGCAGTGTCCGGCTTAACGCGGGCAATGAGCAGTTCTTC.

With regard to this clonotype: The junction departs from the called germline gene at one end, perhaps through a read error. V usage is TRBV4-1 and J usage is TRBJ1-2; possible D gene TRBD1, 5 bases. CDR3 size: 16 residues. Looked up from germline, CDR1 is MGHRA and CDR2 is YSYEKL. The CDR3 is CASSEDETVGLYGYTF. CDR3 nucleotides: TGCGCCAGCAGCGAAGACGAGACAGTGGGGCTCTATGGCTACACCTTC.

The chain is built from TRBV28 and TRBJ1-6, with D possibly TRBD1 on 5 matching bases. This CDR3 is 16 amino acids long. V dropped 3 bases and J dropped 8 bases, with 17 bases sitting between them. Germline lookup yields CDR1 MDHEN and CDR2 SYDVKM. The CDR3 spells CASSFPQGAGDSPLHF. CDR3 nucleotide sequence: TGTGCCAGCAGTTTTCCCCAGGGTGCAGGAGATTCACCCCTCCACTTT.

This clonotype was seen many times. The chain carries TRBV5-1 and TRBJ1-1, with 9 positions matching TRBD1. CDR1 SGHRS and CDR2 YFSETQ come from the germline V gene. This CDR3 comprises 14 residues. The J segment lost 3 bases and the V segment lost 2 bases, leaving 2 bases of the junction unmatched. CDR3 residues: CASSFGDRDTEAFF. DNA for the CDR3: TGCGCCAGCAGCTTTGGGGACAGGGACACTGAAGCTTTCTTT.

This clonotype was counted a few times. The V and J genes are TRBV5-1 and TRBJ1-1, with D uncertain. The V end lost 1 base, the J end lost 5 bases, and 12 bases lay between the germline ends. CDR3 length: 14 amino acids. The V gene's germline CDR1 is SGHRS and CDR2 YFSETQ. CDR3 sequence: CASSLNSPGTEAFF. CDR3 coding DNA: TGCGCCAGCAGCTTGAACAGCCCGGGGACTGAAGCTTTCTTT. Combining the CDR3 with reference TRBV5-1 and TRBJ1-1 gives the whole variable domain KAGVTQTPRYLIKTRGQQVTLSCSPISGHRSVSWYQQTPGQGLQFLFEYFSETQRNKGNFPGRFSGRQFSNSRSEMNVSTLELGDSALYLCASSLNSPGTEAFFGQGTRLTVV.

The chain employs TRBV12-3 or TRBV12-4 and TRBJ2-7; 7 bases align to TRBD1. The V and J ends lost 5 bases and 5 bases, in that order; junction bases with no gene match: 9. The CDR3 runs 14 residues. The CDR3 bases are TGTGCCAGCAGTCCGGAACAGGGGTCGGACGAGCAGTACTTC. Its protein is CASSPEQGSDEQYF.

This clonotype occurred many times. In nucleotides, the CDR3 is TGTGCCAGCAGTTTAGCGCTGGGGGGCACTGAAGCTTTCTTT. Its translation: CASSLALGGTEAFF. The genes are TRBV12-3 or TRBV12-4 and TRBJ1-1, with D perhaps matching TRBD1 (5 bases). The CDR3 totals 14 residues. Trimming took 0 bases from V and 4 from J, leaving 9 bases between them.

This clonotype has a count of ten or more. The chain recombines TRBV5-1 with TRBJ1-4, with D perhaps matching TRBD1 (5 bases). The V end was cut by 7 bases, the J end by 0 bases, with 13 bases between. Germline-derived CDR1 and CDR2 are SGHRS and YFSETQ. This CDR3 is built from 15 residues. The CDR3 DNA sequence: TGCGCCAGCGGACGGACGGGGGCAACTAATGAAAAACTGTTTTTT. It specifies CASGRTGATNEKLFF.

This clonotype was counted many times. The chain combines TRBV6-2 or TRBV6-3 with TRBJ2-7; D is unresolved. This CDR3 has 12 residues. The germline V and J ends were trimmed by 6 bases and 4 bases, with 10 bases remaining between them. The germline CDR1 and CDR2 sequences are MNHEY and SVGEGT. Written as DNA, the CDR3 is TGTGCCAGCAGGGAAACTACTTACGAGCAGTACTTC. Translation: CASRETTYEQYF.

This clonotype has at least ten counts. The chain is built from TRBV28 and TRBJ2-3, with 9 bases lining up with TRBD2. Per the germline V gene, CDR1 is MDHEN and CDR2 is SYDVKM. V lost 8 bases and J lost 4; bases outside the gene matches: 4. The CDR3 has 13 amino acids. CDR3 residues: CASFSGSPDTQYF. The CDR3, as DNA: TGTGCCAGCTTTAGCGGGAGCCCAGATACGCAGTATTTT. The variable domain in full, completed from reference TRBV28 and TRBJ2-3, reads DVKVTQSSRYLVKRTGEKVFLECVQDMDHENMFWYRQDPGLGLRLIYFSYDVKMKEKGDIPEGYSVSREKKERFSLILESASTNQTSMYLCASFSGSPDTQYFGPGTRLTVL.

In DNA, the CDR3 is TGTGCCACCCTGGCGCCTCCGGGACAGGGCACAGATACGCAGTATTTT. Amino acid sequence: CATLAPPGQGTDTQYF. The chain links TRBV25-1 to TRBJ2-3; 8 nucleotides match TRBD1. Losses at the gene ends were 10 bases for V and 1 base for J; bases not matched to a gene: 13. The CDR3 runs 16 residues. Germline V gives CDR1 MGHDK, CDR2 SYGVNS.

This clonotype turned up a few times. The V call is TRBV9, the J call TRBJ2-5; D is unresolved. Germline V gene data show CDR1 as SGDLS and CDR2 as YYNGEE. Between the trimmed V and J ends, which lost 4 bases and 8 bases, there was a span of 15 bases. The CDR3 extends over 13 amino acids. CDR3 protein: CASSPPRVGTQYF. The CDR3 region has the DNA TGTGCCAGCAGCCCCCCCCGGGTGGGAACCCAGTACTTC.